This T cell receptor beta chain originates from a study of blood T cell repertoires in COVID-19. Assay used: immunoSEQ multiplex PCR; TCRdb lists only in-frame clones, some missing. This sample has under 250,000 clones, with 70% to 85% found just once. V lost 1 base to trimming and J lost 0 bases, with 9 bases between them. The CDR3 sequence is 16 residues long. Looked up from germline, CDR1 is MGHRA and CDR2 is YSYEKL. Sequenced input: peripheral blood. The TCR sequence derives from a man aged 50-59 years with active or convalescent COVID-19. This sequence joins TRBV4-1 and TRBJ2-2; D is uncertain. CDR3 amino acids: CASSQAGVPNTGELFF. CDR3 sequence (DNA): TGCGCCAGCAGCCAAGCTGGAGTTCCGAACACCGGGGAGCTGTTTTTT.